This T cell receptor beta chain was recorded in a study of cytomegalovirus exposure and HLA in healthy donors. At the level of the study: A prior study identified roughly 110 million unique TCR beta sequences from 150 million to 200 million T cells.

General study points: In a later analysis, TCR association rates varied by HLA locus: DRB1 most, HLA-C fewest. Some TCR beta chains (about 170 of them) were listed as cytomegalovirus-associated.

As regards this clone: Antigen: not known.

Trimming stripped 3 bases from V and 7 bases from J, with 12 bases between. The CDR3 sequence is 13 residues long. Germline V gives CDR1 ENHRY, CDR2 SYGVKD. The PCR used 60 Vbeta and 13 Jbeta primers. TCRdb's table, derived via immunoSEQ multiplex PCR, lists solely in-frame clones and lacks some. The sample yields around 100,000 clones, 73% seen once. This clonotype was obtained from a man aged 35-49 years in good health and CMV-seronegative. The genes are TRBV10-3 and TRBJ2-5; D remains unclear. The sample was PBMCs. The CDR3 region has the DNA TGTGCCATCAGTGATCTCCCCGGTGGGACCCAGTACTTC. It translates to CAISDLPGGTQYF.